Shown below are 22 T cell receptor beta chains from a single sample sequenced in a study of shared clonotypes between healthy human individuals. Some clones are missing from TCRdb's copy, which holds only in-frame ones; the method was immunoSEQ multiplex PCR. The sample includes roughly 1,000,000 clones, 75% to 85% of them seen just once. Sample: memory CD4+ T cells from PBMCs. The subset here: CD45RA-negative fraction. These receptors were obtained from a man between 18 and 29 years old in good health. Some clones in this sample may be carry-over from other donors' samples.

This clone was observed a handful of times. The chain is built from TRBV2 and TRBJ2-7; weak D call: TRBD1 (5 bases). The CDR3 covers 13 residues. Germline CDR1 reads SNHLY; CDR2 reads FYNNEI. V lost 4 bases, J lost 3 bases, and 10 bases lay in between. The CDR3, as DNA: TGTGCCAGCAGTGCCACAGGAAACTACGAGCAGTACTTC. Protein product: CASSATGNYEQYF. Looking up the rest from reference TRBV2 and TRBJ2-7 gives the full variable domain: EPEVTQTPSHQVTQMGQEVILRCVPISNHLYFYWYRQILGQKVEFLVSFYNNEISEKSEIFDDQFSVERPDGSNFTLKIRSTKLEDSAMYFCASSATGNYEQYFGPGTRLTVT.

The rearrangement joins TRBV9 to TRBJ2-1; D ambiguous. This CDR3 region has 14 residues. Germline CDR1 is SGDLS and CDR2 is YYNGEE. V was trimmed by 4 bases and J by 4 bases, leaving 12 bases between them. The CDR3 here is CASSTPRRYNEQFF. CDR3 DNA sequence: TGTGCCAGCAGCACCCCTCGGAGATACAATGAGCAGTTCTTC.

This clone has just a few counts. The chain couples TRBV7-9 to TRBJ1-1; D is ambiguous. Germline assignment: CDR1 SEHNR and CDR2 FQNEAQ (reference sequence). The CDR3 totals 13 residues. V was cut by 4 bases and J by 0 bases, with 6 bases left in between. CDR3 protein: CASSYVLNTEAFF. The CDR3 DNA follows: TGTGCCAGCAGCTACGTCTTGAACACTGAAGCTTTCTTT.

The V and J genes are TRBV4-1 and TRBJ2-7; possibly TRBD1 or TRBD2 for D (5 bases each). The CDR3 spans 18 residues. Trimming pared 0 bases from V and 2 bases from J, leaving 20 bases between. Germline CDR1 reads MGHRA; CDR2 reads YSYEKL. The CDR3 loop is CASSQEGPRGRGPYEQYF. The CDR3, as DNA: TGCGCCAGCAGCCAAGAAGGCCCTCGGGGCCGCGGGCCCTACGAGCAGTACTTC.

This chain uses TRBV6-1 with TRBJ1-1; D is possibly TRBD1 (5 bases). Germline V gives CDR1 MNHNS, CDR2 SASEGT. The CDR3 totals 15 residues. V lost 5 bases, J lost 1 base, and 14 bases lay in between. The CDR3 is CASSTLTVENTEAFF. In DNA, the CDR3 is TGTGCCAGCAGTACACTGACAGTAGAGAACACTGAAGCTTTCTTT.

The rearrangement links TRBV15 to TRBJ2-1, with 8 positions matching TRBD2. With V trimmed by 1 base and J by 12 bases, 2 bases remained unmatched. The length of the CDR3 is 12 residues. CDR1 is LNHNV, CDR2 YYDKDF, per germline (reference sequence). CDR3 residues: CATSRGTSRQFF. In DNA, the CDR3 is TGTGCCACCAGCAGAGGGACTAGCAGGCAGTTCTTC. The whole variable domain, filled in from reference TRBV15 and TRBJ2-1, reads DAMVIQNPRYQVTQFGKPVTLSCSQTLNHNVMYWYQQKSSQAPKLLFHYYDKDFNNEADTPDNFQSRRPNTSFCFLDIRSPGLGDTAMYLCATSRGTSRQFFGPGTRLTVL.

This chain connects TRBV7-2 to TRBJ2-7, with D unclear. CDR3 length equals 12 residues. Trimming left V 1 base short and J 5 bases short, with 6 bases between. The V gene's germline CDR1 is SGHTA and CDR2 FQGNSA. The CDR3 sequence is CASSLDRDEQYF. Here the CDR3 DNA reads TGTGCCAGCAGCTTAGATCGGGACGAGCAGTACTTC.

The chain combines TRBV29-1 with TRBJ2-6; D ambiguous. V shed 3 bases and J shed 4 bases, with 4 bases lying between them. This CDR3 is 12 amino acids long. Germline-derived CDR1 and CDR2 are SQVTM and ANQGSEA. CDR3 in DNA: TGCAGCGTTGACTGGGGGGCCAACGTCCTGACTTTC. Translated: CSVDWGANVLTF.

CDR3 residues: CASIHGAGSAYEQYF. CDR3 nucleotides: TGTGCCAGCATACACGGAGCGGGATCGGCCTACGAGCAGTACTTC. This chain uses TRBV28 with TRBJ2-7, with 7 positions matching TRBD2. The CDR3 is made up of 15 amino acids. Germline trimming cut 7 bases from V and 2 bases from J; bases unmatched to any gene: 11. Per germline, CDR1 MDHEN and CDR2 SYDVKM.

The rearrangement links TRBV11-2 to TRBJ2-7, with 7 bases matching TRBD2. Looked up from germline, CDR1 is SGHAT and CDR2 is FQNNGV. The CDR3 spans 14 residues. The V gene end was trimmed by 5 bases and the J gene end by 6 bases; junction bases not matched to a gene: 10. CDR3 DNA: TGTGCCAGCAGCCCCCGGCGGAGCGGGGTCGAGCAGTACTTC. Translating it yields CASSPRRSGVEQYF.

The rearrangement joins TRBV6-4 to TRBJ1-2; D is ambiguous. CDR1 is MRHNA and CDR2 is SNTAGT in the germline V gene. V was clipped by 6 bases and J by 4 bases, with 15 bases between them. The CDR3 has 14 residues. The CDR3 is CASSPLDGSYGYTF. CDR3 sequence (DNA): TGTGCCAGCAGCCCCCTTGACGGGTCCTATGGCTACACCTTC.

This chain links TRBV7-2 with TRBJ2-1; 10 bases align to TRBD1. The CDR3 consists of 15 residues. V lost 10 bases, J lost 1 base, and 7 bases stayed unmatched. Germline V CDR1 and CDR2: SGHTA, FQGNSA. As DNA, the CDR3 is TGTGCCACCACAACGGACAGGGGGTCCTACAATGAGCAGTTCTTC. This sequence encodes CATTTDRGSYNEQFF.

V and J are TRBV6-6 and TRBJ1-1; D unclear. Trimming removed 10 bases at V and 4 bases at J, with 19 bases between. CDR1 is MNHNY and CDR2 is SVGAGI in the germline V gene (reference sequence). This CDR3 has 14 residues. DNA for the CDR3: TGTGCCACCTACACACCCCGGGGAGGCACTGAAGCTTTCTTT. Translated, it gives CATYTPRGGTEAFF.

The chain is built from TRBV14 and TRBJ1-3, with D unclear. The CDR3 extends over 13 amino acids. Trimming removed 5 bases at V and 6 bases at J, with 11 bases between. CDR1 SGHDN and CDR2 FVKESK come from the germline V gene. The CDR3 loop reads CASSLLRKNTIYF. The CDR3 bases are TGTGCCAGCAGCTTACTAAGAAAAAACACCATATATTTT.

The chain carries TRBV5-1 and TRBJ2-7, with TRBD1 matching 8 bases. This CDR3 is 13 amino acids long. Trimming at V came to 4 bases and at J to 5 bases, leaving 5 bases not matched to a gene. CDR1 is SGHRS, CDR2 YFSETQ, per germline. The CDR3 region has the DNA TGCGCCAGCAGCCGCGGACAGGGAGACGAGCAGTACTTC. As protein: CASSRGQGDEQYF.

The CDR3 DNA is TGTGCCAGCAGCCCATATAGCGGGAGAAGCACAGATACGCAGTATTTT. This sequence encodes CASSPYSGRSTDTQYF. The V and J genes are TRBV14 and TRBJ2-3; 9 positions agree with TRBD2. Germline V gene data show CDR1 as SGHDN and CDR2 as FVKESK. The CDR3 has 16 residues. The V and J ends lost 4 bases and 0 bases, in that order; junction bases with no gene match: 5.

A single count supports this clone. The rearrangement joins TRBV21-1 to TRBJ2-7; the listed D gene, TRBD2, was not tested against the DNA. TRBV21-1 counts as a pseudogene. CDR3 length equals 17 residues. The CDR3 DNA is TGTGCCAGCAGCAAATGGGCACTCCGGGACTCCTACAACGAGCAGTACTTC. This translates into CASSKWALRDSYNEQYF.

The CDR3 region is CASSDSKGQGQETQYF. The CDR3, as DNA: TGTGCCAGCAGCGACTCGAAGGGGCAGGGGCAAGAGACCCAGTACTTC. The rearrangement links TRBV9 to TRBJ2-5; a possible D gene is TRBD1 (6 bases). Germline V CDR1 and CDR2: SGDLS, YYNGEE. Trimming shortened V by 3 bases and J by 2 bases, and 17 bases separated the two germline ends. This CDR3 is built from 16 residues.

J is TRBJ2-1 and V is TRBV4-1, with TRBD2 matching over 8 bases. The junction had 12 bases not matched to a gene; V was cut back by 3 bases and J by 8 bases. The CDR3 runs to 16 residues. Germline CDR1 and CDR2: MGHRA and YSYEKL. CDR3 sequence: CASSQAGALAGDEQFF. Here the CDR3 DNA reads TGCGCCAGCAGCCAGGCCGGGGCCCTAGCGGGCGATGAGCAGTTCTTC.

CDR3 region: CASSLLLAGGPPDTQYF. The DNA of the CDR3 is TGTGCCAGCAGTCTCCTACTAGCGGGAGGGCCCCCCGATACGCAGTATTTT. This chain links TRBV28 with TRBJ2-3; 13 nucleotides line up with TRBD2. Germline values: CDR1 MDHEN, CDR2 SYDVKM. Trimming at V came to 5 bases and at J to 6 bases, leaving 11 bases not matched to a gene. The length of the CDR3 is 17 residues. Based on the CDR3 plus reference TRBV28 and TRBJ2-3, the full variable domain is DVKVTQSSRYLVKRTGEKVFLECVQDMDHENMFWYRQDPGLGLRLIYFSYDVKMKEKGDIPEGYSVSREKKERFSLILESASTNQTSMYLCASSLLLAGGPPDTQYFGPGTRLTVL.

V is TRBV7-2 and J is TRBJ2-5, with D maybe TRBD1 (5 bases). The V and J ends lost 8 bases and 7 bases respectively, with 14 bases between them. Germline V gene sequence: CDR1 SGHTA, CDR2 FQGNSA. The CDR3 has 12 residues. CDR3 nucleotide sequence: TGTGCCAGCGGCTGGGGCCGTGGGACCCAGTACTTC. Its translation is CASGWGRGTQYF.

This clone was counted a single time. The chain joins TRBV23-1 to TRBJ1-5; D gene uncertain. Being an ORF, TRBV23-1 has a function that is uncertain. This CDR3 region has 15 residues. The V gene lost 8 bases and the J gene lost 0 bases, with 14 bases spanning the gap. CDR3 loop: CASGLIWSSNQPQHF. CDR3 sequence (DNA): TGCGCCAGCGGATTAATATGGTCTAGCAATCAGCCCCAGCATTTT.